Listed below are T cell receptor beta chains from one sample, sequenced in a study of blood T cell repertoires in COVID-19. Profiled with immunoSEQ multiplex PCR; TCRdb holds only in-frame clones, not every one. Of some 150,000 clones listed, about 80% are singletons. Specimen: peripheral blood. The origin of the receptors is a woman in her 70s with acute or convalescent COVID-19. The conserved cysteine and the conserved F or W are not part of the CDR3 here.

CDR3,V,J
ASSPGQRVSYNSPLH,TRBV6-2/TRBV6-3,TRBJ1-6
ASSLYGGASTDTQY,TRBV5-8,TRBJ2-3
ASTRDRDTDTQY,TRBV2,TRBJ2-3
ASRTATNEKLF,TRBV14,TRBJ1-4
ASSFLDSGYEQY,TRBV28,TRBJ2-7
ASSLSPNYGYT,TRBV5-4,TRBJ1-2
ATTHVRVLDGYT,TRBV24-1,TRBJ1-2
SASLGVGYT,TRBV20-1,TRBJ1-2
SAIRTTQF,TRBV20-1,TRBJ2-1
ASSSTSGGAQETQY,TRBV7-2,TRBJ2-5
ASSQEGAGGITGELF,TRBV4-2,TRBJ2-2
ASSLERGTSGIAETQY,TRBV7-2,TRBJ2-5
ASSPGGGDTQY,TRBV7-9,TRBJ2-3
ASSEEGRVFSYEQY,TRBV6-1,TRBJ2-7
ASSYSQAGPGPQH,TRBV6-5,TRBJ1-5
ASDGLAANEQF,TRBV5-5,TRBJ2-1
ASSQDKNTEAF,TRBV3-1/TRBV3-2,TRBJ1-1
ASSLRTGQGETQY,TRBV7-9,TRBJ2-5
SVRDRGPYNEQF,TRBV29-1,TRBJ2-1
ASSPTVNYGYT,TRBV14,TRBJ1-2
ASSSQGAEAEAF,TRBV7-2,TRBJ1-1
ASSDDRGPDTQY,TRBV19,TRBJ2-3
ASSLLQGQETQY,TRBV5-7,TRBJ2-5
ASSPQTGTNEKLF,TRBV18,TRBJ1-4
ASSIAQGFNYGYT,TRBV19,TRBJ1-2
ASSQDSYEQY,TRBV6-2/TRBV6-3,TRBJ2-7
AWNRWYEEQY,TRBV30,TRBJ2-7
AWSVPGTGGRAF,TRBV30,TRBJ1-1
ASSLDTGTYNEQF,TRBV5-4,TRBJ2-1
ATRRGQGLRNQPQH,TRBV19,TRBJ1-5
ASSLKPQGQGTDSPLH,TRBV5-1,TRBJ1-6
ASSLPTGRRGYT,TRBV28,TRBJ1-2
ASSQQGSYGYT,TRBV7-9,TRBJ1-2
AISTGREAEQF,TRBV10-3,TRBJ2-1
ASSSRDRGRTSPYEQY,TRBV7-8,TRBJ2-7
ASSQDGRFRETQY,TRBV3-1/TRBV3-2,TRBJ2-5
ASGPPGTGSRNEKLF,TRBV12-5,TRBJ1-4
ASRKDDRGGMGNQPQH,TRBV19,TRBJ1-5
ATSRDQGLYEQF,TRBV15,TRBJ2-1
ASSRFFPNGDSSYEQY,TRBV27,TRBJ2-7
ASSVQGTNYGYT,TRBV9,TRBJ1-2
ASSANRENTEAF,TRBV5-4,TRBJ1-1
ASSLARENTEAF,TRBV7-4,TRBJ1-1
ASSYWGTGSYEQY,TRBV6-6,TRBJ2-7
ASSYLRGGRNSPLH,TRBV6-5,TRBJ1-6
ASRGPYNSPLH,TRBV6-5,TRBJ1-6
ASNSEGRSVDEQF,TRBV5-8,TRBJ2-1
ASTIAGGNNEQF,TRBV19,TRBJ2-1